The entry that follows covers one T cell receptor (beta chain) sequence. The source of the sample is a study of shared clonotypes between healthy human individuals. The CDR3 covers 13 residues. CDR1 MNHEY and CDR2 SVGAGI come from the germline V gene. V was pared by 7 bases and J by 6 bases, with 16 bases between. TCRdb keeps only in-frame clones here, not all; method: immunoSEQ multiplex PCR. The sample lists fewer than 3 million clones, 85% to 95% seen once, with about 0.36% in the top ten. This clonotype was sampled from a man aged 18 to 30 in good health. Some clones in this sample may be carry-over from other donors' samples. The sample comprised naive CD4+ T cells from PBMCs. Subset indicated: CD45RA+ positively selected. The chain couples TRBV6-5 to TRBJ2-7; D unresolved. The CDR3 spells CASKEGQIGEQYF. The CDR3 nucleotides are TGTGCCAGCAAAGAAGGGCAGATCGGCGAGCAGTACTTC.